The 20 T cell receptor beta chains presented below share a single source sample, sequenced in a study of CD8+CD57+ T cells in acquired aplastic anemia. Profiles of TCR beta VDJ and CDR3 were generated from a genomic DNA template. TCRdb used MiXCR to reprocess the reads, holding one entry per CDR3 protein. The profile covers about 180,000 distinct CDR3 sequences, with about half appearing a single time and about 1.8% taken by the ten largest. Previously, flow cytometry had revealed CD8+CD57+ cell expansion in the patients chosen for sequencing. Source material: sorted CD4+, CD8+, or CD8+CD57+ T cells (not recorded which) from PBMCs. The source of these receptors is a human donor with aplastic anemia.

Regarding this clonotype: The final CDR3 position lacks the conserved phenylalanine or tryptophan, pointing to a likely read error. The chain is built from TRBV19 and TRBJ1-2; D remains ambiguous. The V end was cut by 2 bases, the J end by 8 bases, with 9 bases between. CDR1 is LNHDA, CDR2 SQIVND, per germline (reference sequence). This CDR3 is built from 12 residues. CDR3 region: CASSITTGGYTY. CDR3 nucleotides: TGTGCCAGTAGTATAACGACTGGGGGCTACACCTAC.

This clonotype came up many times. The chain joins TRBV7-2 to TRBJ2-3; D call uncertain. CDR1 is SGHTA and CDR2 is FQGNSA in the germline V gene. This CDR3 spans 15 amino acids. V lost 4 bases, J lost 0 bases, and 11 bases lay in between. The CDR3 loop reads CASSSIGRSTDTQYF. CDR3 sequence (DNA): TGTGCCAGCAGCTCTATCGGACGGAGCACAGATACGCAGTATTTT.

The chain employs TRBV7-3 and TRBJ2-7; 10 nucleotides match TRBD1. The V gene's germline CDR1 is SGHTA and CDR2 FQGTGA. Trimming at V came to 3 bases and at J to 3 bases, leaving 8 bases not matched to a gene. The CDR3 runs 16 residues. This CDR3 reads CASSFTLRTGGYEQYF. CDR3 nucleotide sequence: TGTGCCAGCAGCTTTACGTTAAGGACAGGGGGCTACGAGCAGTACTTC.

This clonotype was counted only a few times. The V gene is TRBV20-1, the J gene TRBJ2-7; D call uncertain. V dropped 4 bases and J dropped 0 bases, with 7 bases sitting between them. The CDR3 sequence is 12 residues long. The germline V gene has CDR1 DFQATT and CDR2 SNEGSKA (reference sequence). The CDR3 region is CSANDHSYEQYF. For the CDR3, the DNA is TGCAGTGCTAACGACCACTCCTACGAGCAGTACTTC.

The chain recombines TRBV10-3 with TRBJ1-2; no definite D call. CDR3 size: 18 residues. The V gene's germline CDR1 is ENHRY and CDR2 SYGVKD. V was cut by 5 bases and J by 2 bases, with 24 bases left in between. CDR3 coding DNA: TGTGCCATCAGTTACGAACCGGGGAGGAGCGGGTTAAACTATGGCTACACCTTC. As protein: CAISYEPGRSGLNYGYTF.

V gene TRBV6-1 combines with J gene TRBJ2-2, with TRBD2 matching over 8 bases. The CDR3 totals 15 residues. CDR1 is MNHNS, CDR2 SASEGT, per germline. With 6 bases clipped from V and 5 bases from J, the junction kept 8 bases outside the gene matches. CDR3 DNA sequence: TGTGCCAGCAGGGGACTAGGGGCGGATACCGGGGAGCTGTTTTTT. It is translated as CASRGLGADTGELFF.

There are many counts of this clonotype. The V call is TRBV7-9, the J call TRBJ1-1; possibly TRBD1 for D (6 bases). The CDR3 is made up of 13 amino acids. The V and J ends lost 4 bases and 8 bases respectively, with 14 bases between them. Germline V CDR1 and CDR2: SEHNR, FQNEAQ (reference sequence). The chain's CDR3 is CASSSYTTGEAFF. The DNA of the CDR3 is TGTGCCAGCAGCTCTTATACTACAGGGGAAGCTTTCTTT.

The chain combines TRBV7-9 with TRBJ1-5; D unresolved. Per the germline V gene, CDR1 is SEHNR and CDR2 is FQNEAQ (reference sequence). V lost 5 bases, J lost 3 bases, and 11 bases lay in between. The CDR3 sequence is 14 residues long. The CDR3 nucleotides are TGTGCCAGCAGCGCAGACGGATCCAATCAGCCCCAGCATTTT. It specifies CASSADGSNQPQHF.

This clonotype has a handful of counts. V gene TRBV3-1 combines with J gene TRBJ2-1; no clear D gene. The CDR3 has 13 amino acids. Germline CDR1 and CDR2: LGHDT and YNNKEL (reference sequence). V shed 1 base and J shed 7 bases, with 8 bases lying between them. The CDR3 region has the DNA TGTGCCAGCAGCCAAGTATACGGGAATGAGCAGTTCTTC. It yields the protein CASSQVYGNEQFF.

The count of this clonotype is one. This rearrangement joins TRBV7-9 to TRBJ2-2, with D hard to call. Trimming stripped 3 bases from V and 6 bases from J, with 8 bases between. Germline V CDR1 and CDR2: SEHNR, FQNEAQ (reference sequence). The CDR3 runs 13 residues. This CDR3 reads CASSFIASGELFF. CDR3 bases: TGTGCCAGCAGCTTTATTGCGTCCGGGGAGCTGTTTTTT.

This clonotype was seen many times. CDR3 sequence: CASSLRGRYNEQFF. As DNA, the CDR3 is TGTGCCAGCAGCTTAAGAGGGCGGTACAATGAGCAGTTCTTC. This chain joins TRBV7-6 and TRBJ2-1, with a weak D call TRBD2 (5 bases). The CDR3 is made up of 14 amino acids. Between the trimmed V and J ends, which lost 2 bases and 4 bases, there was a span of 9 bases. Germline values: CDR1 SGHVS, CDR2 FNYEAQ.

This clonotype has just a few counts. The CDR3 reads CASTRRASGGSPLHF. As DNA, the CDR3 is TGTGCCAGCACCCGAAGGGCGTCTGGTGGTTCACCCCTCCACTTT. The rearrangement uses TRBV7-2 and TRBJ1-6; no clear D. CDR3 size: 15 residues. Germline CDR1 SGHTA, CDR2 FQGNSA. V was trimmed by 7 bases and J by 9 bases, leaving 19 bases between them. Full variable domain (remainder filled in from reference TRBV7-2 and TRBJ1-6): GAGVSQSPSNKVTEKGKDVELRCDPISGHTALYWYRQSLGQGLEFLIYFQGNSAPDKSGLPSDRFSAERTGGSVSTLTIQRTQQEDSAVYLCASTRRASGGSPLHFGNGTRLTVT.

This clonotype turned up a few times. A much larger clone differs from this one at a single base, so this may be a read error. The chain couples TRBV2 to TRBJ1-1, with 8 bases that match TRBD1. Germline-derived CDR1 and CDR2 are SNHLY and FYNNEI. This CDR3 is 14 amino acids long. Unmatched junction bases numbered 3, after V lost 6 bases and J lost 0 bases. The CDR3 bases are TGTGCCAGCAGGGCGGGACAGGTGAACACTGAAGCTTTCTTT. Translated: CASRAGQVNTEAFF.

This clonotype has only one observation. The chain links TRBV6-1 to TRBJ2-5; 8 nucleotides agree with TRBD2. The length of the CDR3 is 16 residues. The V gene's germline CDR1 is MNHNS and CDR2 SASEGT. V lost 6 bases to trimming and J lost 6 bases; unmatched junction nucleotides: 15. The CDR3 DNA reads as TGTGCCAGCAGCGCGGGAGGCACGATGAGGCCAAAGACCCAGTACTTC. The encoded protein is CASSAGGTMRPKTQYF.

The chain is built from TRBV11-2 and TRBJ2-1, with TRBD1 identical over 8 bases. This CDR3 has 15 residues. The V gene end was trimmed by 5 bases and the J gene end by 8 bases; junction bases not matched to a gene: 11. CDR1 and CDR2 from the germline V gene are SGHAT and FQNNGV. CDR3 bases: TGTGCCAGCAGCCCCCGACCAGGGGGCTCGCATGAGCAGTTCTTC. Encoded protein: CASSPRPGGSHEQFF.

Comments on this clonotype: A much larger clone differs by one base, so this may be a read error. As DNA, the CDR3 is TGCGCCAGCAGCACAAGTGGGGAGGCTAGCTCCTACAATGAGCAGTTCTTC. Translating it yields CASSTSGEASSYNEQFF. The rearrangement uses TRBV5-1 and TRBJ2-1; possible D gene TRBD2, 6 bases. Between the trimmed V and J ends, which lost 4 bases and 0 bases, there was a span of 17 bases. The CDR3 covers 17 residues. The germline V gene encodes CDR1 SGHRS and CDR2 YFSETQ.

This clonotype has only a few counts. The chain links TRBV27 to TRBJ1-3, with 7 bases that match TRBD1. CDR1 is MNHEY, CDR2 SMNVEV, per germline (reference sequence). The CDR3 has 14 amino acids. Losses at the gene ends were 5 bases for V and 3 bases for J; bases not matched to a gene: 4. The CDR3 protein is CASSTTGVGNTIYF. Here the CDR3 DNA reads TGTGCCAGCAGTACCACAGGGGTTGGAAACACCATATATTTT.

This clonotype came up a few times. The chain recombines TRBV20-1 with TRBJ2-5; 8 positions agree with TRBD2. Germline V gene sequence: CDR1 DFQATT, CDR2 SNEGSKA (reference sequence). V shed 0 bases and J 2 bases; nucleotides not matched to a gene: 2. The length of the CDR3 is 14 residues. The CDR3 loop is CSAREGLAQETQYF. The DNA of the CDR3 is TGCAGTGCTAGAGAAGGACTAGCACAAGAGACCCAGTACTTC.

The chain links TRBV24-1 to TRBJ1-1, with D hard to call. The CDR3 contains 12 residues. Germline CDR1 reads KGHDR; CDR2 reads SFDVKD. Trimming pared 4 bases from V and 8 bases from J, leaving 10 bases between. Written as DNA, the CDR3 is TGTGCCACCAGTGAAAATTCGGTGGAAGCTTTCTTT. It is translated as CATSENSVEAFF.

V is TRBV10-3 and J is TRBJ2-7; 7 nucleotides line up with TRBD1. V lost 6 bases to trimming and J lost 0 bases; unmatched junction nucleotides: 5. The CDR3 sequence is 14 residues long. Germline V gene data show CDR1 as ENHRY and CDR2 as SYGVKD. The CDR3 loop is CAIRETGNSYEQYF. CDR3 DNA sequence: TGTGCCATCAGAGAGACAGGGAACTCCTACGAGCAGTACTTC.